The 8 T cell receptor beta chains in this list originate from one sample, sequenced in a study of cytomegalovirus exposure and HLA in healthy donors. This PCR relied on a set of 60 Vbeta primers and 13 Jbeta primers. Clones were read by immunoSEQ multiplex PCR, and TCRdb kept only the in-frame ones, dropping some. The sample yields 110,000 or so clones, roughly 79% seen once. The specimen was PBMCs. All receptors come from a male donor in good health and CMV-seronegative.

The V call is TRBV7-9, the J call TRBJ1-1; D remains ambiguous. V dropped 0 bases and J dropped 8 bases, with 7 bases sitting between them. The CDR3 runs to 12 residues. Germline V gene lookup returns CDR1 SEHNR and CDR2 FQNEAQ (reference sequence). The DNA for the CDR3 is TGTGCCAGCAGCTTAGCGGCCAGGGAAGCTTTCTTT. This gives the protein CASSLAAREAFF.

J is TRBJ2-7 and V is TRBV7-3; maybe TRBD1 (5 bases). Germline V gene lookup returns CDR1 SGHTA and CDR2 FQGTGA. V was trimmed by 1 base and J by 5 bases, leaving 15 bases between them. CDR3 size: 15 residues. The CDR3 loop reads CASSLRTPKTDEQYF. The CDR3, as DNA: TGTGCCAGCAGCTTAAGGACACCTAAGACGGACGAGCAGTACTTC. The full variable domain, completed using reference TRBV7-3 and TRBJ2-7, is GAGVSQTPSNKVTEKGKYVELRCDPISGHTALYWYRQSLGQGPEFLIYFQGTGAADDSGLPNDRFFAVRPEGSVSTLKIQRTERGDSAVYLCASSLRTPKTDEQYFGPGTRLTVT.

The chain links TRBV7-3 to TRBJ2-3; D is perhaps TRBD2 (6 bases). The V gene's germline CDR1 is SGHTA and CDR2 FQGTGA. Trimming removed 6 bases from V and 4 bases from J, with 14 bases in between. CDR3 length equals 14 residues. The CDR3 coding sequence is TGTGCCAGCAGTAGCGGAGGCGTAGCAGATACGCAGTATTTT. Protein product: CASSSGGVADTQYF.

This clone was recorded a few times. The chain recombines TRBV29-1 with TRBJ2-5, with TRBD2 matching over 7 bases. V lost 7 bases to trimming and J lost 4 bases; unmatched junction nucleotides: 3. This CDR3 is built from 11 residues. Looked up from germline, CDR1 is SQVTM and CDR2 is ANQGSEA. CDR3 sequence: CSGGGRETQYF. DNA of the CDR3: TGCAGCGGGGGGGGTAGAGAGACCCAGTACTTC. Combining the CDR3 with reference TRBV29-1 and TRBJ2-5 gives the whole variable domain SAVISQKPSRDICQRGTSLTIQCQVDSQVTMMFWYRQQPGQSLTLIATANQGSEATYESGFVIDKFPISRPNLTFSTLTVSNMSPEDSSIYLCSGGGRETQYFGPGTRLLVL.

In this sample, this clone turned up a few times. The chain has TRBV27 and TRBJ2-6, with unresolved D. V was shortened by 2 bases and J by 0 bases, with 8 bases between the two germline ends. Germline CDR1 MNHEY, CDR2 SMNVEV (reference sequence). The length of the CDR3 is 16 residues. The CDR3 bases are TGTGCCAGCAGTTTAACTACGAGCTCTGGGGCCAACGTCCTGACTTTC. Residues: CASSLTTSSGANVLTF.

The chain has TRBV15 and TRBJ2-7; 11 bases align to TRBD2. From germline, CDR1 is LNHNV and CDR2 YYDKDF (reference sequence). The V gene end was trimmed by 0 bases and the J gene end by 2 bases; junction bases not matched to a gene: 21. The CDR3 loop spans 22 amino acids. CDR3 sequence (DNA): TGTGCCACCAGCAGAGATTCCCCCGGGGGACTAGCGGCCACCCCGTCAGCCTACGAGCAGTACTTC. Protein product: CATSRDSPGGLAATPSAYEQYF.

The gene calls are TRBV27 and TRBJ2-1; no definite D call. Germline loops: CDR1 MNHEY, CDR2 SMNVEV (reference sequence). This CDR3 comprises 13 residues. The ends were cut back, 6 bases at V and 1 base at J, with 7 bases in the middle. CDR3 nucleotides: TGTGCCAGCAGCTTACATTCCTACAATGAGCAGTTCTTC. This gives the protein CASSLHSYNEQFF.

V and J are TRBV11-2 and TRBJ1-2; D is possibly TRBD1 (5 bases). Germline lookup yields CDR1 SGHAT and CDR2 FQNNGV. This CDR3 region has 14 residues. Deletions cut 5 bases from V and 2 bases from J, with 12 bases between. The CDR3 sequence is CASSQHQGNYGYTF. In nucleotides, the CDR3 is TGTGCCAGCAGCCAACATCAGGGAAACTATGGCTACACCTTC.